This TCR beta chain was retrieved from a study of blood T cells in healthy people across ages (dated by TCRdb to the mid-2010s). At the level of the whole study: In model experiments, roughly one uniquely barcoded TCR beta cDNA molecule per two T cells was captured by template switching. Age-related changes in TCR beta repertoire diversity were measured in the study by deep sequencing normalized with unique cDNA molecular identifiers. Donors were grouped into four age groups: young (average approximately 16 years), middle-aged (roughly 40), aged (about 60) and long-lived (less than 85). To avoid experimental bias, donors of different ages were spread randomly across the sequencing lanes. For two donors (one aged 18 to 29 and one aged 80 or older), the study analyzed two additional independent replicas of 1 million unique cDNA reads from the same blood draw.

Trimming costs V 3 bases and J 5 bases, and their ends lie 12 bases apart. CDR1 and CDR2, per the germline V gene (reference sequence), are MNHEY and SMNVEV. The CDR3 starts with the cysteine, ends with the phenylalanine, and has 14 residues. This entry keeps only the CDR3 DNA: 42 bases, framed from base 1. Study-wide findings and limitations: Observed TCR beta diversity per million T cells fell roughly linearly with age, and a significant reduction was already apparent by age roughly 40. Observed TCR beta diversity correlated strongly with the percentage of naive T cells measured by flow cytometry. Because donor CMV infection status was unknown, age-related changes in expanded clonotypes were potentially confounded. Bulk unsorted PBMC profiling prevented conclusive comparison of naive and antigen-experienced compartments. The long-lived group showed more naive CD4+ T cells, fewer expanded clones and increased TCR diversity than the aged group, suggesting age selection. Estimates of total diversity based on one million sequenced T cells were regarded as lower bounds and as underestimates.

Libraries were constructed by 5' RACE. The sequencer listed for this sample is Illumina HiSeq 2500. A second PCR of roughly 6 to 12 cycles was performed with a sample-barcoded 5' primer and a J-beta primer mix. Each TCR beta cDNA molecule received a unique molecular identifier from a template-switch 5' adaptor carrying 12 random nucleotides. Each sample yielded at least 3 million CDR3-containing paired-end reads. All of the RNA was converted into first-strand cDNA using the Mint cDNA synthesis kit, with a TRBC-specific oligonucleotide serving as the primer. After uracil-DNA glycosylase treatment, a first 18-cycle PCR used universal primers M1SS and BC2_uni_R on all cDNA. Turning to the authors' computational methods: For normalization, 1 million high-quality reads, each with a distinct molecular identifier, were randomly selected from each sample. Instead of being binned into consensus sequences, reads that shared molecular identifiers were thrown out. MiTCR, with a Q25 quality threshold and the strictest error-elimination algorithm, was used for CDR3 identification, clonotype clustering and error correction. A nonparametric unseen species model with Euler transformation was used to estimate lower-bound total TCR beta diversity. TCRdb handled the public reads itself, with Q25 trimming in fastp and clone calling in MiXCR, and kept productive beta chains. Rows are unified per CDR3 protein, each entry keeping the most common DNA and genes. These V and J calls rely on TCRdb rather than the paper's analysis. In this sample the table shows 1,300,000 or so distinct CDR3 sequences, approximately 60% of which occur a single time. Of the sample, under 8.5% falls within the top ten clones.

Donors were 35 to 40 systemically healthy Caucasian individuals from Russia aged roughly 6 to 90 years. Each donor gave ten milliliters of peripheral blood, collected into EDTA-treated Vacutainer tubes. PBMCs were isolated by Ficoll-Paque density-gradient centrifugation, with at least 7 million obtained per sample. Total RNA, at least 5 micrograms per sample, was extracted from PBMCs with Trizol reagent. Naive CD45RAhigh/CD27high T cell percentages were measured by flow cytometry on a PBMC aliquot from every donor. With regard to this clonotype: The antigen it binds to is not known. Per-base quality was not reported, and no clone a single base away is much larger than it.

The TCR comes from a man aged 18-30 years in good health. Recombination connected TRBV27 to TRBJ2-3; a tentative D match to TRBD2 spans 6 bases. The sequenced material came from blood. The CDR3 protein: CASSFLVGGDTQYF. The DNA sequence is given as TGTGCCAGCAGTTTTCTAGTGGGGGGAGATACGCAGTATTTT.